This TCR beta chain stems from a study of blood T cell repertoires in COVID-19. This CDR3 is 18 amino acids long. From germline, CDR1 is SNHLY and CDR2 FYNNEI. V was pared by 10 bases and J by 3 bases, with 31 bases between. Sequenced by immunoSEQ multiplex PCR; TCRdb stores in-frame clones only, minus some. This table has a few hundred thousand clones, over 75% appearing once. Input material: PBMCs or T cells enriched from blood (not recorded which). The clonotype was recovered from a woman aged 40 to 50 who had recovered from COVID-19. The chain carries TRBV2 and TRBJ2-7; tentative D call: TRBD2 (8 bases). In DNA form, the CDR3 reads TGTGCCATTCTTATAGGGGGCCGTCCGGGACTAGGGGGCTACGAGCAGTACTTC. It specifies CAILIGGRPGLGGYEQYF.